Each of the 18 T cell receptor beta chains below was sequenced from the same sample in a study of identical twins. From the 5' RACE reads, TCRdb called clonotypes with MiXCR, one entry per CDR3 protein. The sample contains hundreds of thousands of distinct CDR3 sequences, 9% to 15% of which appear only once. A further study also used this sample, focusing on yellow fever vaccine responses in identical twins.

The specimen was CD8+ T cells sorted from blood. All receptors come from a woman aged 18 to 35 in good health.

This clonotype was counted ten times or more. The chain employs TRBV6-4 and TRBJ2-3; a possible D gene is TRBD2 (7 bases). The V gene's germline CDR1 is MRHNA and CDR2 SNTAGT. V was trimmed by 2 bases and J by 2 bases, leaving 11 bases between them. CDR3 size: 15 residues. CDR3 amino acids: CASSDGGADTDTQYF. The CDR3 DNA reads TGTGCCAGCAGTGACGGGGGGGCCGACACAGATACGCAGTATTTT.

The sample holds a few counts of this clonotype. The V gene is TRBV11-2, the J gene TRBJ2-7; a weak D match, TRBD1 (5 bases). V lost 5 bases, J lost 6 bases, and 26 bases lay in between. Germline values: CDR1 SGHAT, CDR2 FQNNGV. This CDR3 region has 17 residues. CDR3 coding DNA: TGTGCCAGCAGCACCGGACATATGACAGTTCTCGGTTTCGAGCAGTACGTC. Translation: CASSTGHMTVLGFEQYV.

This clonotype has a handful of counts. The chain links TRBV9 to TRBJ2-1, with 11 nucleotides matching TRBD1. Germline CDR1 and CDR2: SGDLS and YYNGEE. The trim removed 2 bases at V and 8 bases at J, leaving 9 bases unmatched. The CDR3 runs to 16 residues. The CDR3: CASSVGRTGGIDEQFF. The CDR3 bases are TGTGCCAGCAGCGTTGGGAGGACAGGGGGCATAGATGAGCAGTTCTTC.

The CDR3 sequence is CSADTSGTIDEQFF. Here the CDR3 DNA reads TGCAGTGCCGATACTAGCGGGACGATTGATGAGCAGTTCTTC. The chain is built from TRBV20-1 and TRBJ2-1, with 10 nucleotides matching TRBD2. Germline V gene lookup returns CDR1 DFQATT and CDR2 SNEGSKA (reference sequence). V lost 6 bases, J lost 8 bases, and 10 bases stayed unmatched. This CDR3 contains 14 residues.

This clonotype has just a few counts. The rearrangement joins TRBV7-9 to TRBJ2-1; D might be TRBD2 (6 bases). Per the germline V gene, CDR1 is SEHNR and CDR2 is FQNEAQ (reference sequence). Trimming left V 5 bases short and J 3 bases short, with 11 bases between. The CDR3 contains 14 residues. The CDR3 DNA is TGTGCCAGCAGCCGCGGGACGGACTACAATGAGCAGTTCTTC. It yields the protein CASSRGTDYNEQFF.

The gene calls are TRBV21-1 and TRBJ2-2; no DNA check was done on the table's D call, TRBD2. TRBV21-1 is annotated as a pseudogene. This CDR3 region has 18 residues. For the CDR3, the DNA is TGTGCCAGCAGCAAAGTAATGGCTAGCGGGATGAACACCGGGGAGCTGTTTTTT. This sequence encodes CASSKVMASGMNTGELFF.

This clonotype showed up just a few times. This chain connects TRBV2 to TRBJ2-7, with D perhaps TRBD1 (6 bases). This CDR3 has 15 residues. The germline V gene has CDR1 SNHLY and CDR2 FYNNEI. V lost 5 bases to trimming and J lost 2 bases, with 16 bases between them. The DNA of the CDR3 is TGTGCCAGCAGTACCGGGACAAACTTACCCTACGAGCAGTACTTC. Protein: CASSTGTNLPYEQYF.

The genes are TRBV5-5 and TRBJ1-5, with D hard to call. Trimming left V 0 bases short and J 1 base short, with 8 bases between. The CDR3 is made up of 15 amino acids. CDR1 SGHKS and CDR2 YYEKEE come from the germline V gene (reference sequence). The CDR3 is CASSLDSRSNQPQHF. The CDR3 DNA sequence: TGTGCCAGCAGCTTGGACAGCCGGAGCAATCAGCCCCAGCATTTT.

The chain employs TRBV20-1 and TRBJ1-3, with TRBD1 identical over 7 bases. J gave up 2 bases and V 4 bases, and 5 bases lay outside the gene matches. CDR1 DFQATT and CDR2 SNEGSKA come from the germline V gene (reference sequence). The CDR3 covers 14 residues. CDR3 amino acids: CSATDRVTGNTIYF. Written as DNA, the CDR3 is TGCAGTGCTACTGACAGGGTAACTGGAAACACCATATATTTT.

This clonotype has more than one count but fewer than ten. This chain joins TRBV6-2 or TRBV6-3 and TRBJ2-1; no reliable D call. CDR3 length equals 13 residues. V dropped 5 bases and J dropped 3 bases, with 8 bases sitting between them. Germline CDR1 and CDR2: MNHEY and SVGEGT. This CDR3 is CASSTSRYNEQFF. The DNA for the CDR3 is TGTGCCAGCAGTACAAGCCGCTACAATGAGCAGTTCTTC.

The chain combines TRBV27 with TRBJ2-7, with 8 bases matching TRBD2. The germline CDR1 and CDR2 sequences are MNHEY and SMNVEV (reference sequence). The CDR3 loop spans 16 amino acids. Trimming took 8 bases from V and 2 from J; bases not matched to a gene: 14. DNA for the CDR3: TGTGCCAGCTCCTCCCTGCGGGGGGATCATCCCTACGAGCAGTACGTC. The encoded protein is CASSSLRGDHPYEQYV.

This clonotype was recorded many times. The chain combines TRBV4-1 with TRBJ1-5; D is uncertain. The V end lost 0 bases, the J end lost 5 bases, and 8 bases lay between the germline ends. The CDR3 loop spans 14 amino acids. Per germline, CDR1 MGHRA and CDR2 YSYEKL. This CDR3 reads CASSQDLADQPQHF. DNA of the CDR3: TGCGCCAGCAGCCAAGATTTGGCAGATCAGCCCCAGCATTTT.

The DNA for the CDR3 is TGTGCCAGCAGCGCGGGGACAGGGAGGGGAGAGACCCAGTACTTC. It is translated as CASSAGTGRGETQYF. The genes are TRBV7-8 and TRBJ2-5, with 9 bases identical to TRBD1. In germline, CDR1 is SGHVS, CDR2 FQNEAQ. The CDR3 sequence is 15 residues long. V lost 5 bases and J lost 4; bases outside the gene matches: 8.

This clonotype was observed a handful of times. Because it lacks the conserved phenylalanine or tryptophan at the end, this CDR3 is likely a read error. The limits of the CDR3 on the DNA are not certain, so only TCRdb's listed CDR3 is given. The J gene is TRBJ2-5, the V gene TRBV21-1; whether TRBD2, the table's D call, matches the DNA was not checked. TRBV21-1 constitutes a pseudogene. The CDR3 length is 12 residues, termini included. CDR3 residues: CASSKGLAGGRQ.

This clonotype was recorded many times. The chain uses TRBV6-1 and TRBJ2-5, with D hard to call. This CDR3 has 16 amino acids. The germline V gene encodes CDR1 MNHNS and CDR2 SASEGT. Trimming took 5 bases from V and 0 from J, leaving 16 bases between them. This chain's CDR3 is CASSKYAVADQETQYF. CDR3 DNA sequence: TGTGCCAGCAGTAAATACGCCGTGGCGGACCAAGAGACCCAGTACTTC.

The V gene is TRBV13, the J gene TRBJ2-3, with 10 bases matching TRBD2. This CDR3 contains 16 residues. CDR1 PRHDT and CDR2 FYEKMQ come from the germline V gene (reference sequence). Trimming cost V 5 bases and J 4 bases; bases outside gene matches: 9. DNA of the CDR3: TGTGCCAGCAGCACATATGGACTAGCGGAACCAGATACGCAGTATTTT. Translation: CASSTYGLAEPDTQYF. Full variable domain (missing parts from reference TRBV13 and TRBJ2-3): AAGVIQSPRHLIKEKRETATLKCYPIPRHDTVYWYQQGPGQDPQFLISFYEKMQSDKGSIPDRFSAQQFSDYHSELNMSSLELGDSALYFCASSTYGLAEPDTQYFGPGTRLTVL.

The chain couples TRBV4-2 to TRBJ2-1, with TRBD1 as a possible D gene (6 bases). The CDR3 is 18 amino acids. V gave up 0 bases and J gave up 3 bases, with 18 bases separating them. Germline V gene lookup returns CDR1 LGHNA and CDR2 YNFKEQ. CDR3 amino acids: CASSQDPVRTALYNEQFF. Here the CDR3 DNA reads TGTGCCAGCAGCCAAGATCCCGTAAGGACAGCTCTCTACAATGAGCAGTTCTTC.

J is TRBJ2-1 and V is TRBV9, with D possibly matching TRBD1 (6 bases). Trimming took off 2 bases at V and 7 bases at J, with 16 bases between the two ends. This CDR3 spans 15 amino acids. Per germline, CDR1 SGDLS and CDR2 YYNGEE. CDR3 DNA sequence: TGTGCCAGCAGCGTCGGCTCTGGCAGGGGAAATGAGCAGTTCTTC. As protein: CASSVGSGRGNEQFF. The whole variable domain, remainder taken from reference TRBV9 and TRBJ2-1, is DSGVTQTPKHLITATGQRVTLRCSPRSGDLSVYWYQQSLDQGLQFLIQYYNGEERAKGNILERFSAQQFPDLHSELNLSSLELGDSALYFCASSVGSGRGNEQFFGPGTRLTVL.